The 21 T cell receptor beta chains given below trace back to one sample, sequenced in a study of shared clonotypes between healthy human individuals. Terminally differentiated effector memory CD45RA+ cells were left out of the naive CD8 fraction, which was CD45RO-negative and positively selected for CCR7. Here immunoSEQ multiplex PCR was the method, and the copy in TCRdb shows in-frame clones only, minus some. The sample shows around 610,000 clones, approximately 96% of them seen only once. The sequenced sample consisted of naive CD8+ T cells sorted from blood. Receptors originate from a woman aged 30 to 39 in good health.

The J gene is TRBJ2-2, the V gene TRBV9; 7 positions match TRBD1. The CDR3 extends over 15 amino acids. Trimming at V came to 4 bases and at J to 1 base, leaving 4 bases not matched to a gene. Germline-derived CDR1 and CDR2 are SGDLS and YYNGEE. DNA for the CDR3: TGTGCCAGCAGCCCCTGGACAGGGAACACCGGGGAGCTGTTTTTT. It codes for CASSPWTGNTGELFF. The whole variable domain, filled in from reference TRBV9 and TRBJ2-2, reads DSGVTQTPKHLITATGQRVTLRCSPRSGDLSVYWYQQSLDQGLQFLIQYYNGEERAKGNILERFSAQQFPDLHSELNLSSLELGDSALYFCASSPWTGNTGELFFGEGSRLTVL.

V is TRBV28 and J is TRBJ2-7; no clear D gene. The V end lost 3 bases, the J end lost 3 bases, and 21 bases lay between the germline ends. CDR3 size: 17 residues. Germline assignment: CDR1 MDHEN and CDR2 SYDVKM. The chain's CDR3 is CASSFNAWADFYYEQYF. The CDR3 coding sequence is TGTGCCAGCAGTTTCAATGCTTGGGCAGACTTTTACTACGAGCAGTACTTC.

The V call is TRBV11-2, the J call TRBJ2-7; a weak D match, TRBD2 (5 bases). The V and J ends lost 0 bases and 0 bases respectively, with 9 bases between them. Germline lookup yields CDR1 SGHAT and CDR2 FQNNGV. The CDR3 consists of 15 residues. This chain's CDR3 is CASSLEADYSYEQYF. The CDR3 DNA is TGTGCCAGCAGCTTAGAGGCAGACTACTCCTACGAGCAGTACTTC.

The chain's CDR3 is CASTQFAGGYYNEQFF. CDR3 sequence (DNA): TGTGCCAGTACCCAGTTTGCGGGAGGTTACTACAATGAGCAGTTCTTC. The rearrangement links TRBV19 to TRBJ2-1; 8 bases are shared with TRBD2. CDR1 LNHDA and CDR2 SQIVND come from the germline V gene (reference sequence). After removal of 7 bases from V and 3 bases from J, the junction contained 11 bases not matched to a gene. This CDR3 is built from 16 residues.

The gene calls are TRBV5-1 and TRBJ2-7; 12 positions agree with TRBD2. Germline V gene data show CDR1 as SGHRS and CDR2 as YFSETQ. The CDR3 sequence is 15 residues long. J was trimmed by 2 bases and V by 4 bases; bases with no gene match: 4. The CDR3 protein is CASSIWTSGTYEQYF. The DNA of the CDR3 is TGCGCCAGCAGCATTTGGACTAGCGGGACCTACGAGCAGTACTTC.

This chain connects TRBV15 to TRBJ2-1, with 7 bases fitting TRBD1. V was clipped by 5 bases and J by 4 bases; unmatched bases: 8. CDR1 LNHNV and CDR2 YYDKDF come from the germline V gene (reference sequence). There are 15 residues in the CDR3. CDR3 sequence reads: CATSLRQGIYNEQFF. The CDR3 DNA follows: TGTGCCACCAGCCTTAGACAGGGTATATACAATGAGCAGTTCTTC. The entire variable domain, with the rest obtained from reference TRBV15 and TRBJ2-1, is as follows: DAMVIQNPRYQVTQFGKPVTLSCSQTLNHNVMYWYQQKSSQAPKLLFHYYDKDFNNEADTPDNFQSRRPNTSFCFLDIRSPGLGDTAMYLCATSLRQGIYNEQFFGPGTRLTVL.

This chain uses TRBV5-6 with TRBJ1-5; D gene uncertain. This CDR3 is built from 14 residues. In germline, CDR1 is SGHDT, CDR2 YYEEEE. The ends were cut back, 4 bases at V and 5 bases at J, with 13 bases in the middle. The CDR3 spells CASSHGRMHQPQHF. The CDR3 DNA sequence: TGTGCCAGCAGCCACGGACGGATGCATCAGCCCCAGCATTTT.

V and J are TRBV7-6 and TRBJ1-1; D is perhaps TRBD1 (6 bases). There are 17 residues in the CDR3. V was shortened by 0 bases and J by 1 base, with 15 bases between the two germline ends. Per the germline V gene, CDR1 is SGHVS and CDR2 is FNYEAQ. Written as DNA, the CDR3 is TGTGCCAGCAGCTTAGCGGGGGCAGGGGCGCCGAACACTGAAGCTTTCTTT. It specifies CASSLAGAGAPNTEAFF.

CDR3 bases: TGTGCCAGCAGCGTAGAACTTGGGGGGCACGAGCAGTACTTC. Its translation is CASSVELGGHEQYF. V gene TRBV9 combines with J gene TRBJ2-7; either TRBD1 or TRBD2 may supply D (6 bases each). V lost 0 bases and J lost 5, with 12 bases in between. Germline CDR1 reads SGDLS; CDR2 reads YYNGEE. This CDR3 contains 14 residues.

This chain joins TRBV19 and TRBJ1-2; D may be TRBD1 (5 bases). Trimming left V 5 bases short and J 4 bases short, with 11 bases between. This CDR3 region has 13 residues. Per germline, CDR1 LNHDA and CDR2 SQIVND (reference sequence). CDR3 loop: CASSPGAGYGYTF. The CDR3 DNA is TGTGCCAGTAGTCCCGGGGCGGGCTATGGCTACACCTTC.

The V and J genes are TRBV9 and TRBJ2-7, with D tentatively TRBD1 (6 bases). With 0 bases removed from V and 0 bases from J, the gap between germline ends came to 7 bases. Germline-derived CDR1 and CDR2 are SGDLS and YYNGEE. The CDR3 has 14 amino acids. The CDR3 region is CASSVGTASYEQYF. The DNA of the CDR3 is TGTGCCAGCAGCGTAGGGACAGCCTCCTACGAGCAGTACTTC.

The CDR3: CSVLGGAHEQYF. The CDR3 nucleotides are TGCAGCGTCCTAGGGGGGGCCCACGAGCAGTACTTC. This rearrangement joins TRBV29-1 to TRBJ2-7; weak D call: TRBD2 (7 bases). V lost 6 bases to trimming and J lost 5 bases, with 14 bases between them. Per the germline V gene, CDR1 is SQVTM and CDR2 is ANQGSEA. The CDR3 length is 12 residues.

V gene TRBV4-1 combines with J gene TRBJ2-5, with TRBD2 matching over 8 bases. This CDR3 is built from 15 residues. Germline-derived CDR1 and CDR2 are MGHRA and YSYEKL. The V segment lost 6 bases and the J segment 1 base; nucleotides outside the gene matches: 7. The CDR3 is CASRPLAGPQETQYF. Here the CDR3 DNA reads TGCGCCAGCAGACCCTTAGCGGGGCCCCAAGAGACCCAGTACTTC.

The chain combines TRBV28 with TRBJ1-1, with 8 bases identical to TRBD1. Germline CDR1 MDHEN, CDR2 SYDVKM. This CDR3 is 14 amino acids long. Trimming removed 7 bases from V and 2 bases from J; junction bases left unmatched: 6. The CDR3 coding sequence is TGTGCCAGCACGCAGACAGGGGATAACACTGAAGCTTTCTTT. Translated: CASTQTGDNTEAFF.

This chain joins TRBV29-1 and TRBJ2-2; D is uncertain. The CDR3 runs to 13 residues. The germline CDR1 and CDR2 sequences are SQVTM and ANQGSEA. Trimming left V 4 bases short and J 1 base short, with 7 bases between. CDR3 sequence: CSVVVENTGELFF. The CDR3 coding sequence is TGCAGCGTTGTAGTGGAGAACACCGGGGAGCTGTTTTTT.

The chain joins TRBV11-2 to TRBJ2-1; D gene unclear. The V end lost 4 bases, the J end lost 4 bases, and 20 bases lay between the germline ends. From germline, CDR1 is SGHAT and CDR2 FQNNGV. The CDR3 is 17 residues long. The CDR3 nucleotides are TGTGCCAGCAGCTCCTCAAAGATGGGTCCAGAGTACAATGAGCAGTTCTTC. Its protein is CASSSSKMGPEYNEQFF. Looking up the rest from reference TRBV11-2 and TRBJ2-1 gives the full variable domain: EAGVAQSPRYKIIEKRQSVAFWCNPISGHATLYWYQQILGQGPKLLIQFQNNGVVDDSQLPKDRFSAERLKGVDSTLKIQPAKLEDSAVYLCASSSSKMGPEYNEQFFGPGTRLTVL.

The genes are TRBV29-1 and TRBJ2-1, with a possible D match to TRBD1 (6 bases). The germline gives CDR1 SQVTM, CDR2 ANQGSEA. Trimming cost V 6 bases and J 3 bases, with 9 bases left between them. This CDR3 comprises 12 residues. The CDR3 region is CSVVDSYNEQFF. Here the CDR3 DNA reads TGCAGCGTCGTGGACAGCTACAATGAGCAGTTCTTC.

The chain joins TRBV28 to TRBJ1-2; D not resolved. The V gene's germline CDR1 is MDHEN and CDR2 SYDVKM. The ends were cut back, 5 bases at V and 7 bases at J, with 14 bases in the middle. The CDR3 has 13 residues. This CDR3 is CASSASGGGGYTF. Written as DNA, the CDR3 is TGTGCCAGCAGTGCCTCGGGAGGCGGTGGCTACACCTTC.

This clone was detected once. V and J are TRBV30 and TRBJ2-1; a weak D match, TRBD1 (5 bases). CDR3 length: 15 amino acids. Trimming stripped 3 bases from V and 2 bases from J, with 14 bases between. CDR1 GTSNPN and CDR2 SVGIG come from the germline V gene (reference sequence). The CDR3 reads CAWRVLDTAYNEQFF. The CDR3 region has the DNA TGTGCCTGGAGGGTATTGGACACGGCCTACAATGAGCAGTTCTTC. The variable domain in full, with the rest retrieved from reference TRBV30 and TRBJ2-1, is SQTIHQWPATLVQPVGSPLSLECTVEGTSNPNLYWYRQAAGRGLQLLFYSVGIGQISSEVPQNLSASRPQDRQFILSSKKLLLSDSGFYLCAWRVLDTAYNEQFFGPGTRLTVL.

This clone was detected a few times. V is TRBV4-1 and J is TRBJ1-1; tentative D call: TRBD1 (5 bases). CDR1 MGHRA and CDR2 YSYEKL come from the germline V gene. Trimming pared 0 bases from V and 7 bases from J, leaving 12 bases between. There are 14 residues in the CDR3. The CDR3 here is CASSQDRRAGEAFF. The CDR3 coding sequence is TGCGCCAGCAGCCAAGACCGCAGGGCGGGTGAAGCTTTCTTT.

The gene calls are TRBV5-4 and TRBJ2-7, with TRBD2 matching 13 bases. CDR1 and CDR2 from the germline V gene are SGHNT and YYREEE (reference sequence). The V and J ends lost 4 bases and 2 bases, in that order; junction bases with no gene match: 6. The CDR3 has 16 amino acids. This chain's CDR3 is CASSGGLAGDTYEQYF. In nucleotides, the CDR3 is TGTGCCAGCAGCGGAGGACTAGCGGGAGACACCTACGAGCAGTACTTC. Full variable domain (rest looked up from reference TRBV5-4 and TRBJ2-7): ETGVTQSPTHLIKTRGQQVTLRCSSQSGHNTVSWYQQALGQGPQFIFQYYREEENGRGNFPPRFSGLQFPNYSSELNVNALELDDSALYLCASSGGLAGDTYEQYFGPGTRLTVT.